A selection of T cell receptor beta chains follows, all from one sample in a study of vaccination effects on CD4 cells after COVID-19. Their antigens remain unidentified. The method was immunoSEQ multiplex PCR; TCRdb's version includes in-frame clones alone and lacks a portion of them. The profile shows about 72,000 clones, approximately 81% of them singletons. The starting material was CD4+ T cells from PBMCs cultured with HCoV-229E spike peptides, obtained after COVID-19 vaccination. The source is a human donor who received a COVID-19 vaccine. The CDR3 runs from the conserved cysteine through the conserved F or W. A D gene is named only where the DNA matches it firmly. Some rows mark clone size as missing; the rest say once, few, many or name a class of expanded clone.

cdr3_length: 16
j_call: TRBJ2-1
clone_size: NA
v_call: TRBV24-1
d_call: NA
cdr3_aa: CATSITRGGNYNEQFF
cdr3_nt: TGTGCCACCAGTATCACCAGGGGGGGAAACTACAATGAGCAGTTCTTC

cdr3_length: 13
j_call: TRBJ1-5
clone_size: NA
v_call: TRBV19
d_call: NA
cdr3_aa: CASRPGGAQPQHF
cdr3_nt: TGTGCCAGTAGACCGGGGGGGGCTCAGCCCCAGCATTTT

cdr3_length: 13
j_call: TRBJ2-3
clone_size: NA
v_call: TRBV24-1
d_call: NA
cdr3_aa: CATSDTSTDTQYF
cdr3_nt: TGTGCCACCAGTGATACTAGCACAGATACGCAGTATTTT

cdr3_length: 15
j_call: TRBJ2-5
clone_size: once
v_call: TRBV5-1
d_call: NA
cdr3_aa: CASSLALGVQETQYF
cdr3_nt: TGCGCCAGCAGCTTGGCCTTGGGAGTACAAGAGACCCAGTACTTC

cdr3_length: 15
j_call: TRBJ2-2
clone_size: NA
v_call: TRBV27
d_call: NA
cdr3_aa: CASQRKILNTGELFF
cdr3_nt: TGTGCCAGCCAAAGAAAGATCTTGAACACCGGGGAGCTGTTTTTT

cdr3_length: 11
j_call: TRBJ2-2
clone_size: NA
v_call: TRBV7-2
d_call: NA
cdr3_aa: CASSLRGELFF
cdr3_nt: TGTGCCAGCAGCTTAAGAGGGGAGCTGTTTTTT

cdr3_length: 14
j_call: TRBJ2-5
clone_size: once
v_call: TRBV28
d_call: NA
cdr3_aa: CASSPLRDQETQYF
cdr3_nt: TGTGCCAGCAGTCCCCTGCGGGACCAAGAGACCCAGTACTTC

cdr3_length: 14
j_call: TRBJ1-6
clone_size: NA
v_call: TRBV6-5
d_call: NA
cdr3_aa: CASSRGRYNSPLHF
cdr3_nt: TGTGCCAGCAGCCGTGGACGGTATAATTCACCCCTCCACTTT

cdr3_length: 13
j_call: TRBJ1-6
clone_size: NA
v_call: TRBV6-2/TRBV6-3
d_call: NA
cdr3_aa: CASSLDSNSPLHF
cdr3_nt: TGTGCCAGCAGCTTAGACAGCAATTCACCCCTCCACTTT

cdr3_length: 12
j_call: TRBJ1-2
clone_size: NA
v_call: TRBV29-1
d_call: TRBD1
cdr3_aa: CSVVGQGYGYTF
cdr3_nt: TGCAGCGTTGTAGGACAGGGGTATGGCTACACCTTC

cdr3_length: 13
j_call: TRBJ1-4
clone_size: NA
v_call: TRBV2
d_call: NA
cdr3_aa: CASKRQINEKLFF
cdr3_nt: TGTGCCAGCAAGCGCCAGATTAATGAAAAACTGTTTTTT

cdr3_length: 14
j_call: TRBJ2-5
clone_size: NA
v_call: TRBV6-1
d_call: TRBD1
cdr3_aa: CASSESRGRETQYF
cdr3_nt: TGTGCCAGCAGTGAAAGCAGGGGGCGGGAGACCCAGTACTTC

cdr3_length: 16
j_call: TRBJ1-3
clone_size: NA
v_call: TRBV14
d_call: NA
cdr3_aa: CASSLLFQSSGNTIYF
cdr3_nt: TGTGCCAGCAGCCTCCTCTTCCAATCCTCTGGAAACACCATATATTTT

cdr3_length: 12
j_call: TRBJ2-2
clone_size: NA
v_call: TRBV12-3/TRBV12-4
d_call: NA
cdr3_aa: CASGLFPGELFF
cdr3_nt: TGTGCCAGCGGCCTGTTCCCCGGGGAGCTGTTTTTT

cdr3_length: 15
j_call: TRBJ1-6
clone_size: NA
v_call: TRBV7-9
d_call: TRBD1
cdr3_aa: CASSQGQGQNSPLHF
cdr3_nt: TGTGCCAGCAGCCAAGGACAGGGTCAGAATTCACCCCTCCACTTT

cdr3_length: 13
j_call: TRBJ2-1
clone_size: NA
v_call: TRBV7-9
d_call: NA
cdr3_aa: CASSLGDGNEQFF
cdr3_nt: TGTGCCAGCAGCTTAGGAGATGGGAATGAGCAGTTCTTC

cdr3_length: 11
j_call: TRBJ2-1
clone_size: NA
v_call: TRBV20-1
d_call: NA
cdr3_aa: CSAIISSRLFF
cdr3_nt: TGCAGTGCTATCATTTCTAGTAGGTTGTTCTTC

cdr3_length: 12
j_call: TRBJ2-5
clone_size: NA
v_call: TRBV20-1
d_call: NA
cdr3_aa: CSASRGAETQYF
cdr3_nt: TGCAGTGCTAGTCGGGGGGCAGAGACCCAGTACTTC

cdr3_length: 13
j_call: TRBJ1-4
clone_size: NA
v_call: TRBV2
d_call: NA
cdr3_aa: CASTGAAGEKLFF
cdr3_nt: TGTGCCAGCACGGGAGCCGCGGGTGAAAAACTGTTTTTT

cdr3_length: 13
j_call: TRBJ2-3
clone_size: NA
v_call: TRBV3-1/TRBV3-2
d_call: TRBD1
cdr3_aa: CASKRQGPDTQYF
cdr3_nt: TGTGCCAGCAAACGACAGGGCCCAGATACGCAGTATTTT

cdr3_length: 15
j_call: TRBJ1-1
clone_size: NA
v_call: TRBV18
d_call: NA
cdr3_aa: CASSPSTAPNTEAFF
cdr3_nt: TGTGCCAGCTCACCCTCGACAGCGCCGAACACTGAAGCTTTCTTT

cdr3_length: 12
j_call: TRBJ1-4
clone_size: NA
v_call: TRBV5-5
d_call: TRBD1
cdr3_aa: CASRQGVGKLFF
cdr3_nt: TGTGCCAGCAGACAGGGGGTCGGGAAACTGTTTTTT

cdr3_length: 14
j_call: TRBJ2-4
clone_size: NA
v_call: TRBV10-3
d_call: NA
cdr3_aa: CAISEWGTENIQYF
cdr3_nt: TGTGCCATCAGTGAGTGGGGGACGGAAAACATTCAGTACTTC

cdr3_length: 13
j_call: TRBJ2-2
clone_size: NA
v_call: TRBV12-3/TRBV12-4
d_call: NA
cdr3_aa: CASRKGGTGELFF
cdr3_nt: TGTGCCAGCAGGAAGGGGGGGACCGGGGAGCTGTTTTTT

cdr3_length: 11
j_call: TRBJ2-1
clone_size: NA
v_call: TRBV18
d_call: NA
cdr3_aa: CASSPYNEQFF
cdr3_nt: TGTGCCAGCTCCCCCTACAATGAGCAGTTCTTC

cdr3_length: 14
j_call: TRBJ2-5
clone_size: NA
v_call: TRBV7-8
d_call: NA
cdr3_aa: CASSLRRTPETQYF
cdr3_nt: TGTGCCAGCAGCTTGAGGAGGACTCCGGAGACCCAGTACTTC

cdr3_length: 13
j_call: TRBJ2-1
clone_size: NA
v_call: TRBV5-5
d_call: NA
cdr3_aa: CASSLFPTGEQFF
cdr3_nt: TGTGCCAGCAGCTTGTTCCCAACGGGTGAGCAGTTCTTC

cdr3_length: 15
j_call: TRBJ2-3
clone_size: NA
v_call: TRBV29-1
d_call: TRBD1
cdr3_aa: CSVAETGVFSDTQYF
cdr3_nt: TGCAGCGTTGCAGAGACAGGGGTTTTTTCAGATACGCAGTATTTT

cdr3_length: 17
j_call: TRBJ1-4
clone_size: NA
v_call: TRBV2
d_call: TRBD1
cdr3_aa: CASSTGTGVVLTEKLFF
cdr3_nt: TGTGCCAGCAGTACCGGGACAGGGGTGGTTCTCACAGAAAAACTGTTTTTT

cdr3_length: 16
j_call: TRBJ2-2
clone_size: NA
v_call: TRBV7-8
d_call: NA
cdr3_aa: CASSLGSGTNTGELFF
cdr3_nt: TGTGCCAGCAGCTTAGGATCCGGGACGAACACCGGGGAGCTGTTTTTT

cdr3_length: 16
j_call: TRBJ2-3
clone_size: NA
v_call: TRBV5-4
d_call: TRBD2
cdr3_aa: CASSRSSGGPTDTQYF
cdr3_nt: TGTGCCAGCAGCAGATCTAGCGGGGGACCCACAGATACGCAGTATTTT

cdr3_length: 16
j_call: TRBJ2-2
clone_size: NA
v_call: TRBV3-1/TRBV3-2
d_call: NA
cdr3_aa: CASSRRTGVGTGELFF
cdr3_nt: TGTGCCAGCAGCCGGAGAACAGGTGTTGGAACCGGGGAGCTGTTTTTT

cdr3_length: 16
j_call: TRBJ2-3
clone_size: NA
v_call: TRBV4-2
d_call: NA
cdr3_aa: CASSQDRGTSTDTQYF
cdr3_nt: TGTGCCAGCAGCCAAGATAGAGGGACTAGCACAGATACGCAGTATTTT

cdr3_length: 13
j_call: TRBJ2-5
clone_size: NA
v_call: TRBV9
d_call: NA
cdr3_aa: CASSVREGETQYF
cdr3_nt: TGTGCCAGCAGCGTAAGGGAAGGAGAGACCCAGTACTTC

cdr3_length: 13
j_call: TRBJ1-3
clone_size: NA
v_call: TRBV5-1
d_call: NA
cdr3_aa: CASRSFSGNTIYF
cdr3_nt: TGCGCCAGCAGATCTTTTTCTGGAAACACCATATATTTT

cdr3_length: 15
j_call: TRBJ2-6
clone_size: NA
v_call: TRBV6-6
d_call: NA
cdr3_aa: CASSDGGSGANVLTF
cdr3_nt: TGTGCCAGCAGTGACGGGGGCTCTGGGGCCAACGTCCTGACTTTC

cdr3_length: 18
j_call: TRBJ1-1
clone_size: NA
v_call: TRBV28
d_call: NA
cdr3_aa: CASSYPRYIGKGNTEAFF
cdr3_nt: TGTGCCAGCAGTTACCCTCGCTATATTGGCAAAGGGAACACTGAAGCTTTCTTT

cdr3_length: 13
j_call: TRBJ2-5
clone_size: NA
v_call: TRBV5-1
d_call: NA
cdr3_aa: CASQGGGGETQYF
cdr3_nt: TGCGCCTCCCAGGGGGGGGGCGGCGAGACCCAGTACTTC

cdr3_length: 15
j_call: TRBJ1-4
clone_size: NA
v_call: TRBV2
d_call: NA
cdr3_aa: CASRSSSLDNEKLFF
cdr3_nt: TGTGCCAGCAGGTCCTCCTCCCTGGATAATGAAAAACTGTTTTTT

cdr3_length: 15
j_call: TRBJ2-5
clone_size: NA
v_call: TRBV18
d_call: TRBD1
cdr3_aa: CASSPRTGGEETQYF
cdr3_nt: TGTGCCAGCTCACCCAGGACAGGGGGCGAGGAGACCCAGTACTTC

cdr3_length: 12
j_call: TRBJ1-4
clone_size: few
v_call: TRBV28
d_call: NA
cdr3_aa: CASGSANEKLFF
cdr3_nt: TGTGCCAGTGGTTCGGCTAATGAAAAACTGTTTTTT

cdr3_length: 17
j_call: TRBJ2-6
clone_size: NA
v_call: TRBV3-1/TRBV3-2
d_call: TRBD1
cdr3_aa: CASSRSQGASGANVLTF
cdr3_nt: TGTGCCAGCAGCCGATCACAGGGGGCATCTGGGGCCAACGTCCTGACTTTC

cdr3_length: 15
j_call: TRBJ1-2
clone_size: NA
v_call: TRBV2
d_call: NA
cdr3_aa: CASPLGTNTFYGYTF
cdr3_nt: TGTGCCAGCCCTCTAGGGACGAATACGTTTTACGGCTACACCTTC

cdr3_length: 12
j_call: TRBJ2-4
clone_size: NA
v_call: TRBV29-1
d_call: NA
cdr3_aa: CSVAPSGDIQYF
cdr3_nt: TGCAGCGTCGCCCCCTCAGGAGACATTCAGTACTTC

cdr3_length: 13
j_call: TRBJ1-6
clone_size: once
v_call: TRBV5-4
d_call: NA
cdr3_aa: CASSLQPSDPLHF
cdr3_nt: TGTGCCAGCAGCTTGCAACCCAGCGACCCCCTCCACTTT

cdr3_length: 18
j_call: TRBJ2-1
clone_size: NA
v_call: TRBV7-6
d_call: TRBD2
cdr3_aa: CASSSGLAGGMSRNEQFF
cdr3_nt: TGTGCCAGCAGCTCCGGACTAGCGGGGGGGATGAGTAGGAATGAGCAGTTCTTC

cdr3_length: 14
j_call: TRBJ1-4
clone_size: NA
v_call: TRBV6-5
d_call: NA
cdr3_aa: CASTPRPGHEKLFF
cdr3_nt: TGTGCCAGCACCCCGAGACCTGGGCATGAAAAACTGTTTTTT

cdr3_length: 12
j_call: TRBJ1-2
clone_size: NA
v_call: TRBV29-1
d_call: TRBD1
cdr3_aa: CSVGDSNYGYTF
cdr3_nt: TGCAGCGTTGGGGACAGTAACTATGGCTACACCTTC

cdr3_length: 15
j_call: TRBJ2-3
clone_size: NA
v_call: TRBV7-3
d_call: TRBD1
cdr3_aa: CASSFGDSSKDTQYF
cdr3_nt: TGTGCCAGCAGCTTTGGGGACAGTAGTAAAGATACGCAGTATTTT

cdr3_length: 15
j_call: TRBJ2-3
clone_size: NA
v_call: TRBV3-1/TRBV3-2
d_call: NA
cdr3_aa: CASSQETRITDTQYF
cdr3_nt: TGTGCCAGCAGCCAAGAAACTAGAATCACAGATACGCAGTATTTT

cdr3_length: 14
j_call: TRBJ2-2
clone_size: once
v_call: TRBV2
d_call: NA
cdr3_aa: CASKDRRGSGELFF
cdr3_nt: TGTGCCAGCAAGGACAGAAGAGGGTCCGGGGAGCTGTTTTTT

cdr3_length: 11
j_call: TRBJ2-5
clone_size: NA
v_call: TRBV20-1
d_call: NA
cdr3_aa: CSAARGETQYF
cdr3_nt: TGCAGTGCGGCAAGGGGCGAGACCCAGTACTTC

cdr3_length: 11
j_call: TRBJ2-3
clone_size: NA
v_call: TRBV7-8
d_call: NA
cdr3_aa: CASSSGVTQYF
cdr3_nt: TGTGCCAGCAGCTCCGGGGTTACGCAGTATTTT

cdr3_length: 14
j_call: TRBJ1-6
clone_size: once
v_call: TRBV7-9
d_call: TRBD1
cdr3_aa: CASSGPGQGSPLHF
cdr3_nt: TGTGCCAGCAGCGGACCGGGACAGGGCTCACCCCTCCACTTT

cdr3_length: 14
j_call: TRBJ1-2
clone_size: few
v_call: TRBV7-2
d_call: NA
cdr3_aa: CASSLARQVSGYTF
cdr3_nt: TGTGCCAGCAGCTTAGCAAGGCAGGTCTCTGGCTACACCTTC